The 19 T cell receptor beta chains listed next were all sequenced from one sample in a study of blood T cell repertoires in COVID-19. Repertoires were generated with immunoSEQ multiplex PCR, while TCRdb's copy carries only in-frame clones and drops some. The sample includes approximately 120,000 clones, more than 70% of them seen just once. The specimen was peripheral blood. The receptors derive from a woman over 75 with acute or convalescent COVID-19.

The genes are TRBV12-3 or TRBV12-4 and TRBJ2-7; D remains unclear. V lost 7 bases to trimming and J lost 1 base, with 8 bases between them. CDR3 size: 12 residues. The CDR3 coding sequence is TGTGCCAGCACTGGCACGTCCTACGAGCAGTACTTC. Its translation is CASTGTSYEQYF.

For the CDR3, the DNA is TGTGCCAGCAGTTTCTCGGACAGGGGTAGCACTGAAGCTTTCTTT. This gives the protein CASSFSDRGSTEAFF. The chain employs TRBV6-5 and TRBJ1-1; 9 bases match TRBD1. Losses at the gene ends were 4 bases for V and 4 bases for J; bases not matched to a gene: 7. Germline lookup yields CDR1 MNHEY and CDR2 SVGAGI. The CDR3 extends over 15 amino acids.

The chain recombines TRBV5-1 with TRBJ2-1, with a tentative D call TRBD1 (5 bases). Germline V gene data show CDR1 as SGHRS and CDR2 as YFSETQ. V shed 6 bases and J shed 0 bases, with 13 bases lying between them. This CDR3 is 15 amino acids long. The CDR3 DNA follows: TGCGCCAGCACCTTAGACAGTATCTCCTACAATGAGCAGTTCTTC. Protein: CASTLDSISYNEQFF.

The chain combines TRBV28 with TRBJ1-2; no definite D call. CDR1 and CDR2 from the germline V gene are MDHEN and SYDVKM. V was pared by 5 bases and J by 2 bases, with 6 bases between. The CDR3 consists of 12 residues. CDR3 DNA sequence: TGTGCCAGCAGTAACACCAACTATGGCTACACCTTC. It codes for CASSNTNYGYTF.

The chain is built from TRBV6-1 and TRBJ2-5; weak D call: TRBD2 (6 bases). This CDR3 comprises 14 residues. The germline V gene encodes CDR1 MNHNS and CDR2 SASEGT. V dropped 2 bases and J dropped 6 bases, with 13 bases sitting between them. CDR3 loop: CASSEKVGGKTQYF. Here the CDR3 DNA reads TGTGCCAGCAGTGAAAAAGTTGGAGGGAAGACCCAGTACTTC.

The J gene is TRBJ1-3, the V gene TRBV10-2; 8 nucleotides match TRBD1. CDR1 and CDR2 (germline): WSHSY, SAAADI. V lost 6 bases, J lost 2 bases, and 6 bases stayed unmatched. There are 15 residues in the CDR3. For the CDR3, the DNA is TGCGCCAGCAGCCAGGGGGCCTTAACTGGAAACACCATATATTTT. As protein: CASSQGALTGNTIYF.

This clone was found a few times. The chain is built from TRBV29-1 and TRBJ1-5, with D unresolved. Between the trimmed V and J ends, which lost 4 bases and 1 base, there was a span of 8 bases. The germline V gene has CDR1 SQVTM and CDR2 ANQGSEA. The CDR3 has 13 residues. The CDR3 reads CSVGLASNQPQHF. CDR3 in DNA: TGCAGCGTTGGACTTGCAAGCAATCAGCCCCAGCATTTT.

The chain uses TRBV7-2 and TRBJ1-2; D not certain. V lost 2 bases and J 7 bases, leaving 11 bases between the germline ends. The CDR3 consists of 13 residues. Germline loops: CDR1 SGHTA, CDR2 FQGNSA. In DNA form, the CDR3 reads TGTGCCAGCAGCTTACCGCGCGCGTCTGGCTACACCTTC. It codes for CASSLPRASGYTF.

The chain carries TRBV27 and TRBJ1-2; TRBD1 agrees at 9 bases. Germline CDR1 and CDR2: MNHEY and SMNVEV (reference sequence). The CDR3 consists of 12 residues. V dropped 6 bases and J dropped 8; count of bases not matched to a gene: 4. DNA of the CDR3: TGTGCCAGCAGCTCGGACAGGGGCGGCTACACCTTC. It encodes CASSSDRGGYTF.

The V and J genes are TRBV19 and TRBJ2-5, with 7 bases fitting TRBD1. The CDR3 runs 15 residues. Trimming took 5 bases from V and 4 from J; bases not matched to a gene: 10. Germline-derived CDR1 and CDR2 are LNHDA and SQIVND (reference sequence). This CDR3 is CASSVPGQYRETQYF. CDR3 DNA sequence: TGTGCCAGTAGTGTGCCGGGACAGTATCGAGAGACCCAGTACTTC.

The CDR3 bases are TGTGCCAGCAGCGTAGTGGCGGGGGCGCAGAAGCTGTTTTTT. Translating it yields CASSVVAGAQKLFF. The chain carries TRBV9 and TRBJ2-2; possibly TRBD2 for D (7 bases). Germline lookup yields CDR1 SGDLS and CDR2 YYNGEE. Trimming left V 0 bases short and J 12 bases short, with 15 bases between. The CDR3 is 14 residues long. Variable domain in full (rest from reference TRBV9 and TRBJ2-2): DSGVTQTPKHLITATGQRVTLRCSPRSGDLSVYWYQQSLDQGLQFLIQYYNGEERAKGNILERFSAQQFPDLHSELNLSSLELGDSALYFCASSVVAGAQKLFFGEGSRLTVL.

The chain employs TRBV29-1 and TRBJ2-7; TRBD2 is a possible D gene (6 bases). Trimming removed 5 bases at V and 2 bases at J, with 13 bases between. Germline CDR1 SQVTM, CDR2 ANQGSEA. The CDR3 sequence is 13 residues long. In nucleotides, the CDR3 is TGCAGCGTTCGCGGGACGGCGACCTACGAGCAGTACTTC. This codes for CSVRGTATYEQYF.

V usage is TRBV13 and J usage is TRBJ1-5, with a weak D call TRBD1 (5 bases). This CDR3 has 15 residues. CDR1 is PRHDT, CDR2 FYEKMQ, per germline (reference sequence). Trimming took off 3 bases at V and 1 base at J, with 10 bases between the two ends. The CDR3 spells CASSFGGRSNQPQHF. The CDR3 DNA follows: TGTGCCAGCAGCTTCGGGGGACGCAGCAATCAGCCCCAGCATTTT.

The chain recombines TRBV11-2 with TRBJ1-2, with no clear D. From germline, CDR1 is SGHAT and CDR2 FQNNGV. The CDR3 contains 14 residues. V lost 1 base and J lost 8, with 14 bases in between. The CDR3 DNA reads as TGTGCCAGCAGCTTAGGTCTAGCCCTGGGAGGCTACACCTTC. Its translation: CASSLGLALGGYTF.

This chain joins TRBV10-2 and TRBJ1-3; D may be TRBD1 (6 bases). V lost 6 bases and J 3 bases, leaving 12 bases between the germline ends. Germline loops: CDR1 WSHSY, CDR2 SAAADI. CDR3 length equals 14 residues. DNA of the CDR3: TGCGCCAGCAGCAGGGGCCTTGATGGAAACACCATATATTTT. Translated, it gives CASSRGLDGNTIYF.

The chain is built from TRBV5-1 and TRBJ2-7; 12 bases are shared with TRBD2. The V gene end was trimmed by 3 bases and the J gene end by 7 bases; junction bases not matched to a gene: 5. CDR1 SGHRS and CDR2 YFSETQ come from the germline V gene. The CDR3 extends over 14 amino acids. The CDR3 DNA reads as TGCGCCAGCAGCTCGACTAGCGGGGGTGGGGAGCAGTACTTC. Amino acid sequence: CASSSTSGGGEQYF.

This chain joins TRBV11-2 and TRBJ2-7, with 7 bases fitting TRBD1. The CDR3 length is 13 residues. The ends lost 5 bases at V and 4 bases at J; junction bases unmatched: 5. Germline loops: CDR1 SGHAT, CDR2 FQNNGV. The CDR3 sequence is CASSGQVEYEQYF. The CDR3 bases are TGTGCCAGCAGCGGACAGGTGGAGTACGAGCAGTACTTC. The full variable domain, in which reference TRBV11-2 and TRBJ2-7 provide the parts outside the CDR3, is EAGVAQSPRYKIIEKRQSVAFWCNPISGHATLYWYQQILGQGPKLLIQFQNNGVVDDSQLPKDRFSAERLKGVDSTLKIQPAKLEDSAVYLCASSGQVEYEQYFGPGTRLTVT.

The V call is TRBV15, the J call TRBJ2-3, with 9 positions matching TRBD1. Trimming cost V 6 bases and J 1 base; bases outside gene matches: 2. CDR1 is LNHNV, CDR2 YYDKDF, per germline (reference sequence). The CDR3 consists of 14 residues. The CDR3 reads CATSRDRGTDTQYF. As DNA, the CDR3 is TGTGCCACCAGTCGGGACAGGGGCACAGATACGCAGTATTTT.

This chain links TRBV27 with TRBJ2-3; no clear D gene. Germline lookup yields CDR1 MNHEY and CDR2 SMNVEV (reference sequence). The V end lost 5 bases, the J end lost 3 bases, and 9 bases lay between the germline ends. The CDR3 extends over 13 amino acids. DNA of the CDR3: TGTGCCAGCAGTAACTACCCGACAGATACGCAGTATTTT. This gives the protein CASSNYPTDTQYF.